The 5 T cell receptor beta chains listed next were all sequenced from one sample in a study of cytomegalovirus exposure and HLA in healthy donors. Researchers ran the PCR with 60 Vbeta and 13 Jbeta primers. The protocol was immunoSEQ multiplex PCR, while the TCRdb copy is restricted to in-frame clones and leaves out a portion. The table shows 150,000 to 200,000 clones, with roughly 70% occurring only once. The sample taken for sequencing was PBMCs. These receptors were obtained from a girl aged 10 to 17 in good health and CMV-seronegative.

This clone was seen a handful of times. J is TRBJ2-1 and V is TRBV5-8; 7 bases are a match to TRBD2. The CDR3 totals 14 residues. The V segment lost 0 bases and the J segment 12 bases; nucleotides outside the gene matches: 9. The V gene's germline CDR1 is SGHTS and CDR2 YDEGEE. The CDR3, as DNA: TGTGCCAGCAGCTTGGGAGATCTGGGGGGGACGCAGTTCTTC. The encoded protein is CASSLGDLGGTQFF.

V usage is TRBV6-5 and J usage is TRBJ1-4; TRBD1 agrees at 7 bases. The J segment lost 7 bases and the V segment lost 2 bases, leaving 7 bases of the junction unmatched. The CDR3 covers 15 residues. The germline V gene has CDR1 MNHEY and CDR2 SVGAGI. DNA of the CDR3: TGTGCCAGCAGTTACGGGCAGGGGGTAGGTGAAAAACTGTTTTTT. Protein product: CASSYGQGVGEKLFF.

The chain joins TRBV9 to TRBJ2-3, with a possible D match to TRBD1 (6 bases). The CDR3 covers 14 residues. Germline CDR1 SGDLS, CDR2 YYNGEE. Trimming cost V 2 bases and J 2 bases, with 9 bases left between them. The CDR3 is CASSVVGATDTQYF. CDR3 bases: TGTGCCAGCAGCGTCGTGGGGGCCACAGATACGCAGTATTTT. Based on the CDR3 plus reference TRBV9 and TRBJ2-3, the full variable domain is DSGVTQTPKHLITATGQRVTLRCSPRSGDLSVYWYQQSLDQGLQFLIQYYNGEERAKGNILERFSAQQFPDLHSELNLSSLELGDSALYFCASSVVGATDTQYFGPGTRLTVL.

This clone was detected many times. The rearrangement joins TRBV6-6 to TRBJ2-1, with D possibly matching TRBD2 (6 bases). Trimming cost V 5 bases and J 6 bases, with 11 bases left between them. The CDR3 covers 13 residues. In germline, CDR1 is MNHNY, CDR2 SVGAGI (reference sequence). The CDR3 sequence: CASSHRRGNEQFF. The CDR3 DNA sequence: TGTGCCAGCAGTCACCGGCGGGGCAATGAGCAGTTCTTC.

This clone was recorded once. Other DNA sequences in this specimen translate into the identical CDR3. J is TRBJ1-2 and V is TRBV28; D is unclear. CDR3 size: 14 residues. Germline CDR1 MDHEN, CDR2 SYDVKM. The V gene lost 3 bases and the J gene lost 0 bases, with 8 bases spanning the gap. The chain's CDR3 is CASSFGGANYGYTF. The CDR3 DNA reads TGTGCCAGCAGTTTTGGAGGAGCTAACTATGGCTACACCTTC.